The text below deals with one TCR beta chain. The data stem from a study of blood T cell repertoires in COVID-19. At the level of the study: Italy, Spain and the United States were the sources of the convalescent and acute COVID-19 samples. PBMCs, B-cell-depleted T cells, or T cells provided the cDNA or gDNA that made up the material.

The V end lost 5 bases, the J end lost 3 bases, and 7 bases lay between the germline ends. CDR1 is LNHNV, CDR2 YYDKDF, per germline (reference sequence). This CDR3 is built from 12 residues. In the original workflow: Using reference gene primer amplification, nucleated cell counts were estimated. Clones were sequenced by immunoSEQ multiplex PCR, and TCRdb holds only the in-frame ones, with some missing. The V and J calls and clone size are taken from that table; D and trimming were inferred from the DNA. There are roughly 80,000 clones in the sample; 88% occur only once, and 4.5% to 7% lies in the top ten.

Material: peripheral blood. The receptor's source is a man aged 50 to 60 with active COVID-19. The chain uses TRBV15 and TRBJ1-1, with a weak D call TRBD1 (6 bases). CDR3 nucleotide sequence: TGTGCCACCAGCCAGGGGTACACTGAAGCTTTCTTT. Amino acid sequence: CATSQGYTEAFF. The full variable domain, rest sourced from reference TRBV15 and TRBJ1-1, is DAMVIQNPRYQVTQFGKPVTLSCSQTLNHNVMYWYQQKSSQAPKLLFHYYDKDFNNEADTPDNFQSRRPNTSFCFLDIRSPGLGDTAMYLCATSQGYTEAFFGQGTRLTVV.